The 3 T cell receptor beta chains below were found in one sample sequenced in a study of beta chain features in type 1 diabetes. Their recognized antigens are unknown. Study observations and caveats: Moderate but significant shortening of TCRB CDR3s was recorded in all four CD4+ subsets from Type 1 diabetes patients.

TCRB transcripts that were expressed got sequenced, as all of the isolated RNA had been reverse transcribed. Data came from immunoSEQ multiplex PCR; TCRdb stores just in-frame clones and leaves some out. The sample shows some 660,000 clones, roughly an eighth of them seen only once. Sequencing was carried out using naive CD4+ T cells from blood. The origin of the receptors is a man younger than 35 with type 1 diabetes.

This clone was counted a few times. The rearrangement joins TRBV6-5 to TRBJ1-1; D remains ambiguous. The V gene lost 4 bases and the J gene lost 1 base, with 7 bases spanning the gap. The V gene's germline CDR1 is MNHEY and CDR2 SVGAGI. The CDR3 runs to 13 residues. The chain's CDR3 is CASSLIWNTEAFF. CDR3 nucleotides: TGTGCCAGCAGTTTAATATGGAACACTGAAGCTTTCTTT.

In its sample, this clone was seen a few times. J is TRBJ1-2 and V is TRBV25-1, with 8 positions matching TRBD1. The CDR3 contains 13 residues. The germline V gene encodes CDR1 MGHDK and CDR2 SYGVNS. V was pared by 8 bases and J by 4 bases, with 6 bases of the junction left unmatched. The DNA of the CDR3 is TGTGCCAGCCAGGACAGGGTCGCCTATGGCTACACCTTC. Protein product: CASQDRVAYGYTF.

This clone was detected only a few times. The chain links TRBV18 to TRBJ2-1, with 11 bases matching TRBD1. Germline-derived CDR1 and CDR2 are KGHSH and LQKENI. Trimming cost V 4 bases and J 9 bases; bases outside gene matches: 8. The CDR3 extends over 15 amino acids. The CDR3 here is CASSLGTGGQGEQFF. CDR3 in DNA: TGTGCCAGCTCACTTGGGACAGGGGGACAAGGTGAGCAGTTCTTC.